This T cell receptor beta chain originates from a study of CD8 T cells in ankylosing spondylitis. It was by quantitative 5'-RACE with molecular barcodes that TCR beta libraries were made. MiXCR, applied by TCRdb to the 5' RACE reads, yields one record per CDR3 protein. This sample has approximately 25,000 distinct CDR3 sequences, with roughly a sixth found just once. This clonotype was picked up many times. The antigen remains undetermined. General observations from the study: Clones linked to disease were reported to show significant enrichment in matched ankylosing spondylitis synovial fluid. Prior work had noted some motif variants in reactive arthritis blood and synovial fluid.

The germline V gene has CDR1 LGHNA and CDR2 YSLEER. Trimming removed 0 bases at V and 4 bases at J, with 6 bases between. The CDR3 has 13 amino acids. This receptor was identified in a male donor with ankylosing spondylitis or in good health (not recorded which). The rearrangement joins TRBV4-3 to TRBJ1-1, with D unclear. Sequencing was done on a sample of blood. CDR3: CASSQERGTEAFF. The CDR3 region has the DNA TGCGCCAGCAGCCAAGAACGCGGCACTGAAGCTTTCTTT.